The 28 T cell receptor beta chains below were found in one sample sequenced in a study of blood T cell repertoires in COVID-19. Sequencing was performed with immunoSEQ multiplex PCR; in TCRdb, only in-frame clones are kept and a portion is missing. This table has around 310,000 clones, around 87% appearing once. Sequencing was carried out using peripheral blood. These receptors all stem from a woman between 40 and 50 years old with COVID-19, enrolled during active disease.

This clone has more than one count but fewer than ten. The chain joins TRBV11-2 to TRBJ1-4; weak D call: TRBD1 (5 bases). Germline V gene data show CDR1 as SGHAT and CDR2 as FQNNGV. Trimming stripped 4 bases from V and 3 bases from J, with 12 bases between. CDR3 size: 15 residues. The CDR3 is CASSSGGAPNEKLFF. CDR3 in DNA: TGTGCCAGCAGCTCCGGCGGGGCCCCTAATGAAAAACTGTTTTTT.

This chain joins TRBV2 and TRBJ2-3, with D possibly matching TRBD2 (5 bases). The CDR3 extends over 13 amino acids. Germline CDR1 is SNHLY and CDR2 is FYNNEI. V was cut by 5 bases and J by 5 bases, with 11 bases left in between. The CDR3 spells CASSRGRRDTQYF. Written as DNA, the CDR3 is TGTGCCAGCAGTCGGGGAAGGCGAGATACGCAGTATTTT.

The table lists this clone with a count of one. The chain couples TRBV30 to TRBJ1-5; 9 bases line up with TRBD1. Unmatched junction bases numbered 4, after V lost 0 bases and J lost 4 bases. This CDR3 has 15 residues. Germline V CDR1 and CDR2: GTSNPN, SVGIG (reference sequence). CDR3 bases: TGTGCCTGGAGTGTAACGGACAGGGGTAATCAGCCCCAGCATTTT. Translated: CAWSVTDRGNQPQHF.

The chain recombines TRBV28 with TRBJ2-2, with D unclear. The V and J ends lost 3 bases and 4 bases respectively, with 9 bases between them. Per the germline V gene, CDR1 is MDHEN and CDR2 is SYDVKM. The CDR3 consists of 14 residues. CDR3 DNA: TGTGCCAGCAGTTTGGAGTCGTCCACCGGGGAGCTGTTTTTT. This sequence encodes CASSLESSTGELFF. Full variable domain (outside the CDR3, taken from reference TRBV28 and TRBJ2-2): DVKVTQSSRYLVKRTGEKVFLECVQDMDHENMFWYRQDPGLGLRLIYFSYDVKMKEKGDIPEGYSVSREKKERFSLILESASTNQTSMYLCASSLESSTGELFFGEGSRLTVL.

V gene TRBV10-3 combines with J gene TRBJ1-2, with D uncertain. CDR3 length: 13 residues. V gave up 7 bases and J gave up 8 bases, with 17 bases separating them. Germline V gene lookup returns CDR1 ENHRY and CDR2 SYGVKD. This chain's CDR3 is CAIKPGTMSGYTF. Here the CDR3 DNA reads TGTGCCATCAAACCCGGTACGATGAGCGGCTACACCTTC.

This chain joins TRBV19 and TRBJ1-2, with D possibly being TRBD1 (5 bases). Germline-derived CDR1 and CDR2 are LNHDA and SQIVND (reference sequence). CDR3 length equals 12 residues. V shed 7 bases and J shed 5 bases, with 11 bases lying between them. Here the CDR3 reads CASTGRGYGYTF. For the CDR3, the DNA is TGTGCCAGTACAGGGCGAGGATATGGCTACACCTTC.

CDR3 in amino acids: CASSLPGGGPTNEKLFF. Here the CDR3 DNA reads TGTGCCAGCAGCCTTCCCGGCGGGGGGCCAACTAATGAAAAACTGTTTTTT. This chain connects TRBV28 to TRBJ1-4; TRBD1 is a possible D gene (6 bases). Trimming left V 6 bases short and J 0 bases short, with 17 bases between. In germline, CDR1 is MDHEN, CDR2 SYDVKM. The CDR3 runs 17 residues. The full variable domain, in which reference TRBV28 and TRBJ1-4 provide the parts outside the CDR3, is DVKVTQSSRYLVKRTGEKVFLECVQDMDHENMFWYRQDPGLGLRLIYFSYDVKMKEKGDIPEGYSVSREKKERFSLILESASTNQTSMYLCASSLPGGGPTNEKLFFGSGTQLSVL.

The chain joins TRBV28 to TRBJ1-5, with D possibly matching TRBD1 (6 bases). This CDR3 comprises 17 residues. V dropped 4 bases and J dropped 0 bases, with 16 bases sitting between them. Germline values: CDR1 MDHEN, CDR2 SYDVKM. CDR3 sequence (DNA): TGTGCCAGCAGTTACAGGGTAGGTAGGGATAGCAATCAGCCCCAGCATTTT. Its translation: CASSYRVGRDSNQPQHF. The variable domain in full, with the rest retrieved from reference TRBV28 and TRBJ1-5, is DVKVTQSSRYLVKRTGEKVFLECVQDMDHENMFWYRQDPGLGLRLIYFSYDVKMKEKGDIPEGYSVSREKKERFSLILESASTNQTSMYLCASSYRVGRDSNQPQHFGDGTRLSIL.

The chain recombines TRBV13 with TRBJ1-1, with 8 nucleotides matching TRBD1. The CDR3 is 14 amino acids. The trim removed 5 bases at V and 6 bases at J, leaving 8 bases unmatched. In germline, CDR1 is PRHDT, CDR2 FYEKMQ (reference sequence). CDR3 nucleotides: TGTGCCAGCAGCCAACCTACGACAGGGGCTGAAGCTTTCTTT. This codes for CASSQPTTGAEAFF.

This chain links TRBV5-1 with TRBJ1-2; maybe TRBD1 (5 bases). CDR1 is SGHRS, CDR2 YFSETQ, per germline. V lost 4 bases and J lost 0, with 13 bases in between. The CDR3 contains 15 residues. CDR3 nucleotide sequence: TGCGCCAGCAGCACTACAGGCGATCCTAACTATGGCTACACCTTC. Translation: CASSTTGDPNYGYTF.

J is TRBJ2-7 and V is TRBV28; perhaps TRBD2 as D (5 bases). The CDR3 length is 13 residues. Trimming took 3 bases from V and 6 from J, leaving 12 bases between them. The germline V gene encodes CDR1 MDHEN and CDR2 SYDVKM. The CDR3 sequence: CASSLGARIEQYF. The CDR3 DNA reads TGTGCCAGCAGTTTGGGAGCCCGTATCGAGCAGTACTTC.

The V call is TRBV5-1, the J call TRBJ2-7; 7 nucleotides match TRBD2. This CDR3 spans 15 amino acids. V lost 4 bases and J lost 0; bases outside the gene matches: 7. CDR1 is SGHRS, CDR2 YFSETQ, per germline. The CDR3 region is CASSPRTGGSYEQYF. CDR3 in DNA: TGCGCCAGCAGCCCGAGGACGGGGGGCTCCTACGAGCAGTACTTC.

In its sample, this clone was seen once. The V call is TRBV5-1, the J call TRBJ2-1; 8 nucleotides align to TRBD2. CDR3 length: 14 residues. CDR1 and CDR2 (germline): SGHRS, YFSETQ. J lost 6 bases, V lost 0 bases, and 2 bases had no gene match. This chain's CDR3 is CASSLGLAFNEQFF. The DNA for the CDR3 is TGCGCCAGCAGCTTGGGACTAGCGTTCAATGAGCAGTTCTTC.

The chain combines TRBV27 with TRBJ2-2, with D perhaps TRBD2 (5 bases). V was cut by 5 bases and J by 4 bases, with 17 bases left in between. In germline, CDR1 is MNHEY, CDR2 SMNVEV (reference sequence). This CDR3 is 16 amino acids long. CDR3 in DNA: TGTGCCAGCAGTCCCCCGGACCTAGCTCTCACCGGGGAGCTGTTTTTT. It specifies CASSPPDLALTGELFF.

V usage is TRBV7-8 and J usage is TRBJ2-7, with D perhaps matching TRBD2 (6 bases). The CDR3 sequence is 13 residues long. The germline V gene has CDR1 SGHVS and CDR2 FQNEAQ. Trimming shortened V by 5 bases and J by 9 bases, and 17 bases separated the two germline ends. DNA for the CDR3: TGTGCCAGCAGCCCCGGGAGCCCTACCGGGCAGTACTTC. Translation: CASSPGSPTGQYF.

The chain links TRBV9 to TRBJ2-3; possible D gene TRBD2, 6 bases. V was clipped by 0 bases and J by 2 bases, with 13 bases between them. Per the germline V gene, CDR1 is SGDLS and CDR2 is YYNGEE. The CDR3 length is 16 residues. CDR3 nucleotide sequence: TGTGCCAGCAGCGTAGGGAGTAGCGGATACACAGATACGCAGTATTTT. It codes for CASSVGSSGYTDTQYF.

V and J are TRBV29-1 and TRBJ1-1, with TRBD1 identical over 7 bases. Germline V gene lookup returns CDR1 SQVTM and CDR2 ANQGSEA. The CDR3 contains 13 residues. V lost 7 bases and J lost 1; bases outside the gene matches: 6. The CDR3 DNA is TGCAGCGCCGAGGGACAGAAGAACACTGAAGCTTTCTTT. The encoded protein is CSAEGQKNTEAFF.

This clone is a singleton in its sample. The chain combines TRBV4-3 with TRBJ2-3; 14 bases fit TRBD2. Germline V gene lookup returns CDR1 LGHNA and CDR2 YSLEER. The CDR3 extends over 20 amino acids. The ends lost 4 bases at V and 1 base at J; junction bases unmatched: 13. The CDR3 nucleotides are TGCGCCAGCAGCCGTCGACTAGCGGGGGGGCTTAATCCGGGCACAGATACGCAGTATTTT. Encoded protein: CASSRRLAGGLNPGTDTQYF.

V gene TRBV27 combines with J gene TRBJ1-5, with 7 nucleotides matching TRBD1. Looked up from germline, CDR1 is MNHEY and CDR2 is SMNVEV (reference sequence). After removal of 1 base from V and 2 bases from J, the junction contained 5 bases not matched to a gene. The CDR3 runs 16 residues. CDR3 loop: CASSLLGQGGNQPQHF. CDR3 bases: TGTGCCAGCAGTTTATTGGGCCAGGGGGGCAATCAGCCCCAGCATTTT.

This chain joins TRBV6-5 and TRBJ2-7; the D is unclear. The germline gives CDR1 MNHEY, CDR2 SVGAGI. V was shortened by 4 bases and J by 2 bases, with 3 bases between the two germline ends. The CDR3 is 11 amino acids. DNA for the CDR3: TGTGCCAGCAGTTCAACCTACGAGCAGTACTTC. It encodes CASSSTYEQYF.

CDR3 residues: CASSRPPGGADNEQFF. Here the CDR3 DNA reads TGTGCCAGCAGCCGCCCCCCCGGGGGGGCAGACAATGAGCAGTTCTTC. This chain uses TRBV11-1 with TRBJ2-1; the match to TRBD2 covers 8 bases. V lost 5 bases and J lost 5; bases outside the gene matches: 11. Germline lookup yields CDR1 SGHAT and CDR2 FQDESV (reference sequence). The CDR3 sequence is 16 residues long.

This clone was seen a handful of times. J is TRBJ2-3 and V is TRBV6-6, with 9 bases fitting TRBD2. V trimming: 2 bases; J trimming: 4 bases; junction bases outside the gene matches: 7. The germline gives CDR1 MNHNY, CDR2 SVGAGI (reference sequence). The CDR3 runs 16 residues. This chain's CDR3 is CASSYEAGGASDTQYF. The DNA for the CDR3 is TGTGCCAGCAGTTACGAGGCGGGAGGGGCCTCAGATACGCAGTATTTT.

This rearrangement joins TRBV12-3 or TRBV12-4 to TRBJ2-1, with D perhaps matching TRBD1 (5 bases). This CDR3 contains 12 residues. Deletions cut 2 bases from V and 9 bases from J, with 8 bases between. CDR3 region: CASSLRQGEQFF. The CDR3 nucleotides read TGTGCCAGCAGTTTACGGCAGGGTGAGCAGTTCTTC.

The CDR3 here is CATSERDRVVGETQYF. Here the CDR3 DNA reads TGTGCCACCAGTGAGCGAGACAGGGTAGTAGGGGAGACCCAGTACTTC. The chain combines TRBV24-1 with TRBJ2-5; TRBD1 matches at 7 bases. The germline gives CDR1 KGHDR, CDR2 SFDVKD. The J segment lost 5 bases and the V segment lost 4 bases, leaving 12 bases of the junction unmatched. The CDR3 extends over 16 amino acids.

This clone was detected only a few times. The rearrangement uses TRBV14 and TRBJ2-3, with D perhaps TRBD2 (6 bases). This CDR3 comprises 16 residues. Germline CDR1 is SGHDN and CDR2 is FVKESK. Trimming cost V 2 bases and J 0 bases, with 12 bases left between them. CDR3 residues: CASSQLFRGSTDTQYF. Written as DNA, the CDR3 is TGTGCCAGCAGCCAACTATTCCGGGGGAGCACAGATACGCAGTATTTT. The full variable domain, its missing parts supplied by reference TRBV14 and TRBJ2-3, is EAGVTQFPSHSVIEKGQTVTLRCDPISGHDNLYWYRRVMGKEIKFLLHFVKESKQDESGMPNNRFLAERTGGTYSTLKVQPAELEDSGVYFCASSQLFRGSTDTQYFGPGTRLTVL.

V and J are TRBV6-2 or TRBV6-3 and TRBJ2-5; 9 bases match TRBD1. The CDR3 is 15 residues long. The V and J ends lost 4 bases and 5 bases, in that order; junction bases with no gene match: 8. CDR1 MNHEY and CDR2 SVGEGT come from the germline V gene. This chain's CDR3 is CASSSPGQGWETQYF. Here the CDR3 DNA reads TGTGCCAGCAGTTCCCCGGGACAGGGATGGGAGACCCAGTACTTC.

J is TRBJ1-1 and V is TRBV5-1, with unresolved D. The germline V gene encodes CDR1 SGHRS and CDR2 YFSETQ. The CDR3 totals 13 residues. The V gene lost 0 bases and the J gene lost 1 base, with 4 bases spanning the gap. CDR3 nucleotides: TGCGCCAGCAGCTTGGAGCCGAACACTGAAGCTTTCTTT. Protein: CASSLEPNTEAFF.

The rearrangement links TRBV6-2 or TRBV6-3 to TRBJ1-5; D is possibly TRBD1 (6 bases). V lost 2 bases to trimming and J lost 9 bases, with 14 bases between them. The germline V gene encodes CDR1 MNHEY and CDR2 SVGEGT. This CDR3 spans 14 amino acids. The CDR3 sequence is CASSYRTVLMPQHF. The CDR3, as DNA: TGTGCCAGCAGTTACAGGACAGTCTTAATGCCCCAGCATTTT.